This passage covers 20 T cell receptor beta chains from one sample sequenced in a study of blood T cell repertoires in COVID-19. Libraries were prepared by immunoSEQ multiplex PCR; TCRdb keeps only in-frame clonotypes and omits some of them. The table lists around 250,000 clones, approximately 88% of them singletons. Sample: peripheral blood. The receptors were gathered from a woman between 70 and 85 years old with COVID-19, enrolled during active disease.

This clone was counted a single time. The chain employs TRBV5-1 and TRBJ2-1; D is unresolved. The CDR3 is 11 amino acids. CDR1 is SGHRS and CDR2 is YFSETQ in the germline V gene. The V end was cut by 0 bases, the J end by 10 bases, with 5 bases between. This chain's CDR3 is CASSLVTEQFF. The DNA of the CDR3 is TGCGCCAGCAGCTTGGTAACAGAGCAGTTCTTC.

The chain is built from TRBV4-2 and TRBJ2-3, with 13 bases that match TRBD2. V lost 4 bases, J lost 3 bases, and 10 bases stayed unmatched. CDR1 is LGHNA, CDR2 YNFKEQ, per germline. This CDR3 contains 18 residues. The CDR3 DNA is TGTGCCAGCAGCCCCCGACTAGCGGGAGGAAGAAAGACAGATACGCAGTATTTT. Residues: CASSPRLAGGRKTDTQYF.

This rearrangement joins TRBV5-4 to TRBJ1-4, with 8 bases matching TRBD1. The germline V gene has CDR1 SGHNT and CDR2 YYREEE (reference sequence). J lost 5 bases, V lost 4 bases, and 7 bases had no gene match. The length of the CDR3 is 15 residues. Here the CDR3 reads CASSKTGGSNEKLFF. The CDR3 nucleotides read TGTGCCAGCAGCAAAACAGGGGGTTCAAATGAAAAACTGTTTTTT.

V is TRBV18 and J is TRBJ1-1, with 9 nucleotides matching TRBD1. The CDR3 is 15 residues long. Unmatched junction bases numbered 3, after V lost 3 bases and J lost 1 base. CDR1 and CDR2 from the germline V gene are KGHSH and LQKENI. CDR3 DNA: TGTGCCAGCTCACCTCCGGGACAGGGGAACACTGAAGCTTTCTTT. It codes for CASSPPGQGNTEAFF. Variable domain in full (rest from reference TRBV18 and TRBJ1-1): NAGVMQNPRHLVRRRGQEARLRCSPMKGHSHVYWYRQLPEEGLKFMVYLQKENIIDESGMPKERFSAEFPKEGPSILRIQQVVRGDSAAYFCASSPPGQGNTEAFFGQGTRLTVV.

This sequence joins TRBV6-6 and TRBJ1-4; perhaps TRBD1 as D (6 bases). CDR3 length: 14 amino acids. Trimming cost V 6 bases and J 8 bases, with 16 bases left between them. Germline lookup yields CDR1 MNHNY and CDR2 SVGAGI (reference sequence). The DNA of the CDR3 is TGTGCCAGCAGCTCCGGGACACGGAGCGAAAAACTGTTTTTT. Its protein product is CASSSGTRSEKLFF.

This chain links TRBV10-3 with TRBJ2-2; tentative D call: TRBD2 (5 bases). Germline V lookup: CDR1 ENHRY, CDR2 SYGVKD. There are 13 residues in the CDR3. The V end lost 8 bases, the J end lost 4 bases, and 11 bases lay between the germline ends. CDR3 coding DNA: TGTGCCATCGGAGGATTGGCCACCGGGGAGCTGTTTTTT. Its protein product is CAIGGLATGELFF.

The sample holds one count of this clone. V gene TRBV28 combines with J gene TRBJ2-7, with TRBD2 as a possible D gene (6 bases). The V gene's germline CDR1 is MDHEN and CDR2 SYDVKM. Trimming took off 6 bases at V and 0 bases at J, with 12 bases between the two ends. The CDR3 runs 14 residues. The CDR3 DNA reads TGTGCCAGCAGCACATCTAGCGTCTCCTACGAGCAGTACTTC. It specifies CASSTSSVSYEQYF.

The chain employs TRBV5-1 and TRBJ1-1; D is uncertain. Looked up from germline, CDR1 is SGHRS and CDR2 is YFSETQ. The CDR3 extends over 13 amino acids. V dropped 1 base and J dropped 9 bases, with 13 bases sitting between them. DNA for the CDR3: TGCGCCAGCAGCTTGAGTTATCGCGGCCAAGCTTTCTTT. It yields the protein CASSLSYRGQAFF. The whole variable domain, filled in from reference TRBV5-1 and TRBJ1-1, reads KAGVTQTPRYLIKTRGQQVTLSCSPISGHRSVSWYQQTPGQGLQFLFEYFSETQRNKGNFPGRFSGRQFSNSRSEMNVSTLELGDSALYLCASSLSYRGQAFFGQGTRLTVV.

The V gene is TRBV21-1, the J gene TRBJ2-7; the table assigns TRBD2, which was not confirmed against the DNA. TRBV21-1 has pseudogene status. The CDR3 has 14 amino acids. CDR3 sequence reads: CASSVEFGSIEQYF. CDR3 DNA: TGTGCCAGCAGCGTTGAATTCGGGAGCATCGAGCAGTACTTC.

The chain employs TRBV19 and TRBJ1-1; TRBD1 matches at 8 bases. Germline loops: CDR1 LNHDA, CDR2 SQIVND (reference sequence). V was pared by 4 bases and J by 6 bases, with 7 bases of the junction left unmatched. The CDR3 covers 14 residues. CDR3 protein: CASSTQGAISEAFF. CDR3 DNA sequence: TGTGCCAGTAGTACTCAGGGGGCGATTTCTGAAGCTTTCTTT.

At least ten counts were recorded for this clone. The V and J genes are TRBV2 and TRBJ1-4; TRBD1 agrees at 7 bases. V gave up 4 bases and J gave up 0 bases; unmatched junction bases: 5. This CDR3 comprises 16 residues. The germline V gene encodes CDR1 SNHLY and CDR2 FYNNEI. CDR3 residues: CASSVDRATTNEKLFF. The CDR3 coding sequence is TGTGCCAGCAGTGTTGACAGGGCTACAACTAATGAAAAACTGTTTTTT.

The rearrangement joins TRBV6-5 to TRBJ1-1; a weak D match, TRBD1 (5 bases). There are 13 residues in the CDR3. V dropped 7 bases and J dropped 5 bases, with 14 bases sitting between them. Germline lookup yields CDR1 MNHEY and CDR2 SVGAGI. The CDR3 loop reads CASTPPKGTEAFF. As DNA, the CDR3 is TGTGCCAGCACCCCACCGAAGGGGACTGAAGCTTTCTTT.

The chain links TRBV5-6 to TRBJ1-2, with D perhaps TRBD1 (6 bases). The V end was cut by 0 bases, the J end by 5 bases, with 14 bases between. Germline V gene sequence: CDR1 SGHDT, CDR2 YYEEEE. This CDR3 comprises 15 residues. In DNA form, the CDR3 reads TGTGCCAGCAGCTTGGAAGGGGGAATAAGATATGGCTACACCTTC. It yields the protein CASSLEGGIRYGYTF.

This clone was observed a few times. The CDR3, as DNA: TGTGCCAGTAGCAAAACAGGGGGCGCGTATAATTCACCCCTCCACTTT. This encodes CASSKTGGAYNSPLHF. This chain connects TRBV19 to TRBJ1-6, with 9 positions matching TRBD1. The V gene's germline CDR1 is LNHDA and CDR2 SQIVND (reference sequence). Trimming removed 6 bases from V and 4 bases from J; junction bases left unmatched: 7. CDR3 size: 16 residues.

Only a few counts were recorded for this clone. The chain links TRBV5-6 to TRBJ1-1; D ambiguous. V was trimmed by 2 bases and J by 0 bases, leaving 11 bases between them. The germline CDR1 and CDR2 sequences are SGHDT and YYEEEE. The CDR3 covers 15 residues. CDR3 in DNA: TGTGCCAGCAGCTTACGGGGATTCATGAACACTGAAGCTTTCTTT. Amino acids: CASSLRGFMNTEAFF.

The chain carries TRBV5-5 and TRBJ1-1; unclear D gene. Trimming took off 5 bases at V and 11 bases at J, with 16 bases between the two ends. This CDR3 has 12 amino acids. Germline lookup yields CDR1 SGHKS and CDR2 YYEKEE (reference sequence). The CDR3 sequence: CASSYALVVAFF. CDR3 sequence (DNA): TGTGCCAGCAGTTACGCCCTAGTGGTGGCTTTCTTT.

The chain joins TRBV28 to TRBJ2-7; 9 bases agree with TRBD1. Germline V CDR1 and CDR2: MDHEN, SYDVKM. This CDR3 has 15 amino acids. V was pared by 3 bases and J by 4 bases, with 7 bases of the junction left unmatched. The CDR3 bases are TGTGCCAGCAGTTTCCCGGGACAGGGTTATTACGAGCAGTACTTC. Protein product: CASSFPGQGYYEQYF. Complete variable domain (other parts from reference TRBV28 and TRBJ2-7): DVKVTQSSRYLVKRTGEKVFLECVQDMDHENMFWYRQDPGLGLRLIYFSYDVKMKEKGDIPEGYSVSREKKERFSLILESASTNQTSMYLCASSFPGQGYYEQYFGPGTRLTVT.

This clone was found a few times. The chain carries TRBV9 and TRBJ2-1; tentative D call: TRBD2 (6 bases). Per germline, CDR1 SGDLS and CDR2 YYNGEE. V shed 3 bases and J shed 2 bases, with 15 bases lying between them. CDR3 size: 16 residues. Written as DNA, the CDR3 is TGTGCCAGCAGCGGAGGTGGGGGGATGACCTACAATGAGCAGTTCTTC. It codes for CASSGGGGMTYNEQFF.

The chain combines TRBV28 with TRBJ1-4; TRBD1 aligns across 7 bases. In germline, CDR1 is MDHEN, CDR2 SYDVKM. The V segment lost 6 bases and the J segment 8 bases; nucleotides outside the gene matches: 12. This CDR3 region has 15 residues. CDR3: CASRPQGQRREKLFF. CDR3 in DNA: TGTGCCAGCAGGCCACAGGGACAGCGAAGAGAAAAACTGTTTTTT.

The genes are TRBV5-6 and TRBJ1-2, with D uncertain. Trimming took 3 bases from V and 2 from J, leaving 11 bases between them. CDR1 is SGHDT and CDR2 is YYEEEE in the germline V gene. CDR3 length: 14 amino acids. The CDR3 sequence is CASSSTSVNYGYTF. The CDR3 DNA follows: TGTGCCAGCAGCTCGACATCGGTCAACTATGGCTACACCTTC. Full variable domain (rest looked up from reference TRBV5-6 and TRBJ1-2): DAGVTQSPTHLIKTRGQQVTLRCSPKSGHDTVSWYQQALGQGPQFIFQYYEEEERQRGNFPDRFSGHQFPNYSSELNVNALLLGDSALYLCASSSTSVNYGYTFGSGTRLTVV.